The following is a TCR beta chain sequence with its context. Its antigen is as yet unknown. The data were taken from a study of a mutant IDH1 vaccine in newly diagnosed glioma. Study overall: Onset of vaccination occurred 4-6 weeks following radiotherapy alone, or with temozolomide cycles. Earlier treatment was radiotherapy, temozolomide, or both, with most getting both.

This sample's time point: week 35, safety follow-up. Every vaccination contained 300 ug of the mutant IDH1 20-mer peptide and was paired with topical imiquimod. Generated by immunoSEQ multiplex PCR, the TCRdb table keeps only in-frame clones and is missing some. The sample has some 61,000 clones, approximately 88% seen once. The receptor was isolated from a man between 18 and 35 years old with glioma. The specimen was PBMCs, collected from a glioma patient whose treatment included an IDH1 peptide vaccine.

CDR3 nucleotide sequence: TGTGCCAGCAGCCGCTACGAGACCCAGTACTTC. Its translation: CASSRYETQYF. V usage is TRBV13 and J usage is TRBJ2-5; D is uncertain. The V end was cut by 5 bases, the J end by 5 bases, with 6 bases between. CDR1 and CDR2 from the germline V gene are PRHDT and FYEKMQ (reference sequence). There are 11 residues in the CDR3.